Described below is a single T cell receptor (beta chain) sequence and its context. CDR3 length equals 16 residues. Germline CDR1 and CDR2: LNHDA and SQIVND (reference sequence). V lost 2 bases to trimming and J lost 2 bases, with 15 bases between them. The sample belongs to a study of control samples from healthy donors and cancer patients. Some clones are missing from TCRdb's copy, which holds only in-frame ones; the method was immunoSEQ multiplex PCR. The table shows approximately 70,000 clones, with about nine tenths occurring only once. Sequenced material: PBMCs. The TCR sequence derives from a woman aged 45-65 years with colorectal cancer. The genes are TRBV19 and TRBJ1-1; tentative D call: TRBD1 (6 bases). This chain's CDR3 is CASSITYRDLNTEAFF. In DNA, the CDR3 is TGTGCCAGTAGTATAACATACAGGGACCTAAACACTGAAGCTTTCTTT. Full variable domain (outside the CDR3, taken from reference TRBV19 and TRBJ1-1): DGGITQSPKYLFRKEGQNVTLSCEQNLNHDAMYWYRQDPGQGLRLIYYSQIVNDFQKGDIAEGYSVSREKKESFPLTVTSAQKNPTAFYLCASSITYRDLNTEAFFGQGTRLTVV.